This entry is about one TCR beta chain. The V end was cut by 6 bases, the J end by 5 bases, with 15 bases between. The germline V gene encodes CDR1 LNHDA and CDR2 SQIVND (reference sequence). The CDR3 runs to 14 residues. These data come from a study of blood T cell repertoires in COVID-19. Overall study: Some COVID-19 samples were acute and others convalescent; all came from the United States, Italy and Spain. PBMCs, B-cell-depleted T cells, or T cells provided the cDNA or gDNA that made up the material.

Original processing methods: Amplification of reference gene primers was used by the study to estimate nucleated cell counts. Profiled with immunoSEQ multiplex PCR; TCRdb holds only in-frame clones, not every one. V and J calls and clone size are those listed in that table; D and trimming were worked out from the DNA. The table includes some 220,000 clones, more than 65% detected once. The chain carries TRBV19 and TRBJ2-3; tentatively, D is TRBD2 (5 bases). The clonotype was recovered from a man aged 45 to 65 with active or convalescent COVID-19. Sequencing was done on a sample of peripheral blood. The CDR3 bases are TGTGCCAGTAGCCCGGACGGAACTAGAGATACGCAGTATTTT. Protein product: CASSPDGTRDTQYF.